The clone carrying this TCR beta chain was counted ten times or more. Primers used in a second PCR of about 7 to 12 cycles were a sample-barcoded 5' primer and a J-beta primer mix. TCRdb passed the 5' RACE reads through MiXCR, listing each CDR3 protein once. Of 920,000 or so distinct CDR3 sequences listed, under 55% are singletons. This sample was taken from a study of blood T cells in healthy people across ages. The sample, about 9.2 milliliters of peripheral blood, was drawn from each donor. The germline CDR1 and CDR2 sequences are MNHEY and SVGEGT. This CDR3 is 13 amino acids long. V gave up 7 bases and J gave up 9 bases; unmatched junction bases: 6.

V and J are TRBV6-2 or TRBV6-3 and TRBJ2-3; 11 positions match TRBD2. The sequencing sample was made of blood. The source is a woman aged 55-75 years in good health. The CDR3 DNA reads TGTGCCAGCACGGCCGGGACTAGCGGAACGCAGTATTTT. This translates into CASTAGTSGTQYF.